One sample yielded the 9 T cell receptor beta chains listed below, sequenced in a study of blood T cells in healthy people across ages. PCR was performed a second time for about 6 to 12 cycles using a sample-barcoded 5' primer and a J-beta primer mix. One entry per CDR3 protein, called by TCRdb with MiXCR from the 5' RACE reads. The table includes 760,000 or so distinct CDR3 sequences, around 25% detected once. The data also belong to a second study, concerning T cells of mothers and their children.

The sample was blood. The receptors were sampled from a boy aged 10-17 years in good health.

This clonotype was counted between two and nine times. This chain uses TRBV7-9 with TRBJ1-3; D is perhaps TRBD1 (6 bases). The CDR3 consists of 15 residues. Germline CDR1 and CDR2: SEHNR and FQNEAQ (reference sequence). Deletions cut 0 bases from V and 4 bases from J, with 10 bases between. The DNA for the CDR3 is TGTGCCAGCAGCTTAGCGCAGGGGTACGGAAACACCATATATTTT. Translation: CASSLAQGYGNTIYF.

The chain recombines TRBV7-9 with TRBJ1-4; possibly TRBD1 for D (6 bases). From germline, CDR1 is SEHNR and CDR2 FQNEAQ (reference sequence). CDR3 length: 16 residues. The V end was cut by 1 base, the J end by 5 bases, with 14 bases between. Written as DNA, the CDR3 is TGTGCCAGCAGCTTAGTCGGGTGGACAGAAAATGAAAAACTGTTTTTT. Its protein is CASSLVGWTENEKLFF. Together with reference TRBV7-9 and TRBJ1-4, the CDR3 gives the full variable domain: DTGVSQNPRHKITKRGQNVTFRCDPISEHNRLYWYRQTLGQGPEFLTYFQNEAQLEKSRLLSDRFSAERPKGSFSTLEIQRTEQGDSAMYLCASSLVGWTENEKLFFGSGTQLSVL.

The V call is TRBV7-9, the J call TRBJ1-2; D unclear. Trimming removed 5 bases at V and 4 bases at J, with 14 bases between. CDR1 is SEHNR, CDR2 FQNEAQ, per germline (reference sequence). This CDR3 region has 14 residues. This CDR3 is CASSLPLNPYGYTF. CDR3 bases: TGTGCCAGCAGCCTACCCCTAAACCCCTATGGCTACACCTTC.

The table lists this clonotype with a few counts. The chain combines TRBV5-1 with TRBJ2-3, with TRBD2 as a possible D gene (6 bases). The CDR3 runs 14 residues. Germline V gives CDR1 SGHRS, CDR2 YFSETQ. V shed 2 bases and J shed 4 bases, with 11 bases lying between them. The chain's CDR3 is CASSFRGVADTQYF. CDR3 in DNA: TGCGCCAGCAGCTTCCGCGGGGTCGCAGATACGCAGTATTTT.

V usage is TRBV12-3 or TRBV12-4 and J usage is TRBJ2-5; D perhaps matches TRBD2 (5 bases). The CDR3 loop spans 13 amino acids. V lost 8 bases, J lost 5 bases, and 15 bases lay in between. CDR3: CASGLGERETQYF. The CDR3 region has the DNA TGTGCCAGCGGCCTTGGGGAGAGGGAGACCCAGTACTTC.

V usage is TRBV10-3 and J usage is TRBJ2-7; D tentatively fits TRBD1 or TRBD2 (5 bases each). The J call is doubtful: the DNA matches TRBJ2-1 better. Looked up from germline, CDR1 is ENHRY and CDR2 is SYGVKD. This CDR3 region has 13 residues. CDR3 DNA sequence: TGTGCCACCCTGGGGGAGAACCACAATGAGCAGTTCTTC. Encoded protein: CATLGENHNEQFF.

This clonotype has only one observation. The genes are TRBV7-4 and TRBJ2-7; no clear D gene. Germline V gene lookup returns CDR1 SGHVT and CDR2 SQSDAQ. CDR3 size: 19 residues. The V end was cut by 1 base, the J end by 1 base, with 23 bases between. The CDR3 DNA sequence: TGTGCCAGCAGCTTAGGAGGTCGGTTCGAGACCCGCGGATCCTACGAGCAGTACTTC. It translates to CASSLGGRFETRGSYEQYF.

This clonotype has only a few counts. The rearrangement uses TRBV21-1 and TRBJ1-5; TRBD1, the table's D call, was not compared with the DNA. TRBV21-1 is reported as a pseudogene. This CDR3 spans 15 amino acids. CDR3 in DNA: TGTGCCAGCAGCAAACCAGGGTGCCGCAATCAGCCCCAGCATTTT. This translates into CASSKPGCRNQPQHF.

The V and J genes are TRBV11-2 and TRBJ2-3; D may be TRBD2 (5 bases). V lost 5 bases to trimming and J lost 2 bases, with 8 bases between them. This CDR3 is 13 amino acids long. CDR1 and CDR2 from the germline V gene are SGHAT and FQNNGV. CDR3 coding DNA: TGTGCCAGCAGCGCGGACTTCACAGATACGCAGTATTTT. Encoded protein: CASSADFTDTQYF.